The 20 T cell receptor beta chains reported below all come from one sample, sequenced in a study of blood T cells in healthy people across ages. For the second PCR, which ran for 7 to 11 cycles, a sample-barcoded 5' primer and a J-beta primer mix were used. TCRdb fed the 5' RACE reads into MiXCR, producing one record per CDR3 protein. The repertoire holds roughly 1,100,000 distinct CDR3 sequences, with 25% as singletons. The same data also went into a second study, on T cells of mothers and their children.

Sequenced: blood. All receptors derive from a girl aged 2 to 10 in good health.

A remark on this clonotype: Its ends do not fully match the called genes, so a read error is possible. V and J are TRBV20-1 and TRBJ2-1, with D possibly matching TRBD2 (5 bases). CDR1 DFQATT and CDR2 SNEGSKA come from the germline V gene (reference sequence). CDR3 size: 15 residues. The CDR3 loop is CSARLARSSYDEQFF. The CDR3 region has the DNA TGCAGTGCTAGACTAGCTCGGAGCTCCTACGATGAGCAGTTCTTC.

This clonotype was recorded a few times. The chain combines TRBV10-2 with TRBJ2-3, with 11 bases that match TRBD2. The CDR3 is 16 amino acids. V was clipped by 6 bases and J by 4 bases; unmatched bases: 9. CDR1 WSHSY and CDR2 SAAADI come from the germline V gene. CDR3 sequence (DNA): TGCGCCAGCAGCGCCCGACTAGCGGGAAGCGCAGATACGCAGTATTTT. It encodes CASSARLAGSADTQYF.

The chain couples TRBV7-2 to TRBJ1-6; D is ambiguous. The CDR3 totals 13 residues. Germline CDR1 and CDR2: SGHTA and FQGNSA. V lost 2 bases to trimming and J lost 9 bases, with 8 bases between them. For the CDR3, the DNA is TGTGCCAGCAGCTTAAATCGCGGTTCACCCCTCCACTTT. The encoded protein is CASSLNRGSPLHF.

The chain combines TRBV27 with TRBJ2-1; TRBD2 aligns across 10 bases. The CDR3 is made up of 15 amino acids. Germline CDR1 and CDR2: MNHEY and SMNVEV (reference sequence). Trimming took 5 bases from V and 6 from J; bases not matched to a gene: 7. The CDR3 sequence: CASSRLAGLSNEQFF. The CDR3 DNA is TGTGCCAGCAGTAGACTAGCGGGCCTCAGCAATGAGCAGTTCTTC.

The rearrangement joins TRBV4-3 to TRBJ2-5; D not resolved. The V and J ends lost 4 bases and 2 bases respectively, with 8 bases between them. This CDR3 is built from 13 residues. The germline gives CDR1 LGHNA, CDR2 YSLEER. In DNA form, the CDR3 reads TGCGCCAGCAGCCTACGGTGGCAAGAGACCCAGTACTTC. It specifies CASSLRWQETQYF.

The CDR3 DNA reads TGCAGTGCTAGAGCTGCCGGGGCCTTAAGAGGCGAGCAGTACTTC. Its protein product is CSARAAGALRGEQYF. The chain uses TRBV20-1 and TRBJ2-7; perhaps D is TRBD1 or TRBD2 (5 bases each). CDR3 length: 15 residues. Trimming shortened V by 1 base and J by 6 bases, and 19 bases separated the two germline ends. Per the germline V gene, CDR1 is DFQATT and CDR2 is SNEGSKA (reference sequence).

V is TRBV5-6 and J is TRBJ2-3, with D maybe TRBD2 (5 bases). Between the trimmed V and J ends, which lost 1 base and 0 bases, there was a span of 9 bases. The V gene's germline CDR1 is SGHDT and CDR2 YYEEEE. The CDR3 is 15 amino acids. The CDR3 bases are TGTGCCAGCAGCTTGTTGTCGGGGAGCACAGATACGCAGTATTTT. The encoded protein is CASSLLSGSTDTQYF.

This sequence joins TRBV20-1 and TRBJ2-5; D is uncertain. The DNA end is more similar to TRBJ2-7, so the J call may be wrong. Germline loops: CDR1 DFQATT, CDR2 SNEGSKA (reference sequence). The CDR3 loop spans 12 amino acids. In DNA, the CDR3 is TGCAGTGGATTGGGCGACTCCTACGAGCAGTACTTC. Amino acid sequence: CSGLGDSYEQYF.

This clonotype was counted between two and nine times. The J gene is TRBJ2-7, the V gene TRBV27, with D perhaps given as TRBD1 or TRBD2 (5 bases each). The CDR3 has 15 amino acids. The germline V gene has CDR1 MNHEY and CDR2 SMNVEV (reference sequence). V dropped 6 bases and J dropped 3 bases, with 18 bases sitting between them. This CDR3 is CASSLPGPYNYEQYF. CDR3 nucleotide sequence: TGTGCCAGCAGCCTGCCGGGACCATATAACTACGAGCAGTACTTC.

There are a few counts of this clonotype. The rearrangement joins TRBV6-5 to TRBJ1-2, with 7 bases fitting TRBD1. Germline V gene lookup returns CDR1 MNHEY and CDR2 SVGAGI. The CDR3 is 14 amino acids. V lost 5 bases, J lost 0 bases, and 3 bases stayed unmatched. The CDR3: CASSSRGTNYGYTF. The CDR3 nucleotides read TGTGCCAGCAGTAGCAGGGGGACTAACTATGGCTACACCTTC.

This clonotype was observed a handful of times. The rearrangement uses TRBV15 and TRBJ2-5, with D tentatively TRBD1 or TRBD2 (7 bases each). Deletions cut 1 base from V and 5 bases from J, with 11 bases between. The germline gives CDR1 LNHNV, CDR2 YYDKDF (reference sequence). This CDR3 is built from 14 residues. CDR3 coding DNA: TGTGCCACCAGCAGAGGACAGGGAGGGGAGACCCAGTACTTC. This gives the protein CATSRGQGGETQYF.

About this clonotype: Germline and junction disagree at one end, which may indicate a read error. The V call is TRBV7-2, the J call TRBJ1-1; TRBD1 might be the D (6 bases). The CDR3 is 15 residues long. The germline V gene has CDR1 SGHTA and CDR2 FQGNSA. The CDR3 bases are TGCGCCAGCAGCTTATCGGGACGGGGGCGAACTGAAGCTTTCTTT. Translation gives CASSLSGRGRTEAFF.

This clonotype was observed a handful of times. CDR3 protein: CATSTGRGPPPGANVLTF. The DNA of the CDR3 is TGTGCCACCAGTACTGGCAGGGGGCCGCCTCCAGGGGCCAACGTCCTGACTTTC. The chain is built from TRBV24-1 and TRBJ2-6; 8 bases are a match to TRBD1. The germline CDR1 and CDR2 sequences are KGHDR and SFDVKD. J gave up 4 bases and V 6 bases, and 13 bases lay outside the gene matches. CDR3 length equals 18 residues.

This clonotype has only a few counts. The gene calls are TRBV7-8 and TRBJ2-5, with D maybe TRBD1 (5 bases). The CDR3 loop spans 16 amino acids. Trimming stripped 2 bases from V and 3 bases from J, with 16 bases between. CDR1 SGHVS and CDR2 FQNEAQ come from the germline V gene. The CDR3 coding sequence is TGTGCCAGCAGCTTAAGGGGCGGATACCGAGAAGAGACCCAGTACTTC. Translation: CASSLRGGYREETQYF.

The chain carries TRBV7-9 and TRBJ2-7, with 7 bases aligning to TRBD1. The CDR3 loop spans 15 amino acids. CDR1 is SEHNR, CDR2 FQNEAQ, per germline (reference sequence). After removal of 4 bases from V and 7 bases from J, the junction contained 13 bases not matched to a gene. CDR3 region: CASSSQPGTVREQYF. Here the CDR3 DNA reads TGTGCCAGCAGCTCGCAACCCGGGACAGTTCGAGAGCAGTACTTC.

The CDR3 protein is CASSELGLKTDTQYF. The CDR3 nucleotides are TGTGCCAGTAGTGAGTTGGGACTCAAGACAGATACGCAGTATTTT. This chain uses TRBV19 with TRBJ2-3; tentatively, D is TRBD2 (6 bases). Trimming stripped 5 bases from V and 3 bases from J, with 15 bases between. CDR1 and CDR2 (germline): LNHDA, SQIVND (reference sequence). The CDR3 covers 15 residues. The full variable domain, completed using reference TRBV19 and TRBJ2-3, is DGGITQSPKYLFRKEGQNVTLSCEQNLNHDAMYWYRQDPGQGLRLIYYSQIVNDFQKGDIAEGYSVSREKKESFPLTVTSAQKNPTAFYLCASSELGLKTDTQYFGPGTRLTVL.

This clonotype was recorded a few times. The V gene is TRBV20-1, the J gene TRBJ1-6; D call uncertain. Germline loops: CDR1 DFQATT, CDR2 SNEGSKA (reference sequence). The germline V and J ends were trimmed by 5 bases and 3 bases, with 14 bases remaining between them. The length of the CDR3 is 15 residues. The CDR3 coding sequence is TGCAGTGCTGGACTGGGTTACAGCTATAATTCACCCCTCCACTTT. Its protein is CSAGLGYSYNSPLHF.

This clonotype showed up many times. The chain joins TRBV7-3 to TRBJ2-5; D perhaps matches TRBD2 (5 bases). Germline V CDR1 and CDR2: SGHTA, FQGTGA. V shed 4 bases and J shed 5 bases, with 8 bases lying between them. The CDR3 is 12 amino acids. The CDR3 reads CASSSPGETQYF. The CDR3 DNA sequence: TGTGCCAGCAGCTCCCCGGGGGAGACCCAGTACTTC.

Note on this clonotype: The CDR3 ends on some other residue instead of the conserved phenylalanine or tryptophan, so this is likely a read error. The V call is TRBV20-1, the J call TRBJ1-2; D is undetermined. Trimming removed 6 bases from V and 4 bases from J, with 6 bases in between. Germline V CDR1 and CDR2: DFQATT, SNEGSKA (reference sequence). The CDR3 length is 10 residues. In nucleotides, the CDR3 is TGCAGTGCCCCCGTCTATGGCTACACCTAC. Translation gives CSAPVYGYTY.

The CDR3 DNA reads as TGCAGTGCTAGCCGAGTTTGGGGTAGCGGCACAGATACGCAGTATTTT. It codes for CSASRVWGSGTDTQYF. The rearrangement joins TRBV20-1 to TRBJ2-3, with D perhaps matching TRBD2 (5 bases). Between the trimmed V and J ends, which lost 3 bases and 1 base, there was a span of 17 bases. Germline values: CDR1 DFQATT, CDR2 SNEGSKA (reference sequence). CDR3 length: 16 amino acids.